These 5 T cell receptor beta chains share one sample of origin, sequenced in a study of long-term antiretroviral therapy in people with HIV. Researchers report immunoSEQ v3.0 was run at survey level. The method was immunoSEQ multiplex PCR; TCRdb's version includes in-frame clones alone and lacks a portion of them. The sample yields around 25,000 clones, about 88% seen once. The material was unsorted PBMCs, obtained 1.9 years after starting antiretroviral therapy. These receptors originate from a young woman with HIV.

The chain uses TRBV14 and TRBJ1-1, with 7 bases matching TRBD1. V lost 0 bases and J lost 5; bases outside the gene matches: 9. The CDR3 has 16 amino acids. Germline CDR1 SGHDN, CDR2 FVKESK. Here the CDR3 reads CASSQDIGRGRTEAFF. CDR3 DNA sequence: TGTGCCAGCAGCCAAGATATCGGCAGGGGGAGGACTGAAGCTTTCTTT.

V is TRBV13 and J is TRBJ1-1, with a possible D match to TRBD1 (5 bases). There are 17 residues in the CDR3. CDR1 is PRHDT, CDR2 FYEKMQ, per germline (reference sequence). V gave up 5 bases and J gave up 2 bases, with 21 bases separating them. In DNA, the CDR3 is TGTGCCAGCAGCCGTAGAAGGGGAGGACAAGTTAACACTGAAGCTTTCTTT. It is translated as CASSRRRGGQVNTEAFF.

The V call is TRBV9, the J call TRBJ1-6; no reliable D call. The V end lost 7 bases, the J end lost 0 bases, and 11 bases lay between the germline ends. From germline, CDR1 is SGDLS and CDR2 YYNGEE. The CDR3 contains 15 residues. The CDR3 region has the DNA TGTGCCAGCGGAAGCGGGAGCTCCTATAATTCACCCCTCCACTTT. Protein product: CASGSGSSYNSPLHF. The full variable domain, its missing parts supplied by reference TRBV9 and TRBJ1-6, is DSGVTQTPKHLITATGQRVTLRCSPRSGDLSVYWYQQSLDQGLQFLIQYYNGEERAKGNILERFSAQQFPDLHSELNLSSLELGDSALYFCASGSGSSYNSPLHFGNGTRLTVT.

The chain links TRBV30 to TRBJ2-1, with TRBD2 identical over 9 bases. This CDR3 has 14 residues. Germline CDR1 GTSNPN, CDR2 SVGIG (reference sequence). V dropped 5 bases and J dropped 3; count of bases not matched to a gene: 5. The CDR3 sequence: CAWRPSGDYNEQFF. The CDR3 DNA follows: TGTGCCTGGCGCCCTAGCGGGGACTACAATGAGCAGTTCTTC.

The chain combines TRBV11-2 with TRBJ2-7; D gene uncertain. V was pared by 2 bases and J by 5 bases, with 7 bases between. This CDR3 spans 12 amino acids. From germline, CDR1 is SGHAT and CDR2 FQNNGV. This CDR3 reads CASSLHGNEQYF. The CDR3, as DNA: TGTGCCAGCAGCTTACATGGGAACGAGCAGTACTTC.